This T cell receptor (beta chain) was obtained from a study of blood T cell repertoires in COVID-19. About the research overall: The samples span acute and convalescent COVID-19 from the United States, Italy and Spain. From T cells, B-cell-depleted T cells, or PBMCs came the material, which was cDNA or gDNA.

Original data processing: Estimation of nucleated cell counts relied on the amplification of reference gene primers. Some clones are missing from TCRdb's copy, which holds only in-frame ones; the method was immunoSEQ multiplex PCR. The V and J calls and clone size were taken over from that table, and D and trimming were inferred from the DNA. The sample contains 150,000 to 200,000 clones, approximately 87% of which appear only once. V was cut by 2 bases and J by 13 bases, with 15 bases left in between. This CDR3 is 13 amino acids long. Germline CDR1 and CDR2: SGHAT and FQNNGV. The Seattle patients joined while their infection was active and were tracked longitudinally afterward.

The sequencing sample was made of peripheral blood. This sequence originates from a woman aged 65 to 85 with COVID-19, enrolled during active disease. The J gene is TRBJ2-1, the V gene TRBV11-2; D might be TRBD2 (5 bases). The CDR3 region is CASSLNPSGRQFF. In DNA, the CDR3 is TGTGCCAGCAGCTTAAATCCGTCGGGGAGACAGTTCTTC.